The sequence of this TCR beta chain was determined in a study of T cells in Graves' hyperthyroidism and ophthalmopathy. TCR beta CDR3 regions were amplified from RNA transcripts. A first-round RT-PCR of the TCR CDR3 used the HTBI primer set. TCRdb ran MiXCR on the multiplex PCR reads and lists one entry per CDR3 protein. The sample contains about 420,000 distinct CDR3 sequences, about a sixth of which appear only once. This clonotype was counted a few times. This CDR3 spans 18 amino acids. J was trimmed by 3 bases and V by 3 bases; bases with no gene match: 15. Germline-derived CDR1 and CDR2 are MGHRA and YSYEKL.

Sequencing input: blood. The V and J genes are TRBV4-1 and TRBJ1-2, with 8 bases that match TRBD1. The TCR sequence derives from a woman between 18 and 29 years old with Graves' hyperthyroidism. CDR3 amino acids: CASSHTDPTGAGDYGYTF. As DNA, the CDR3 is TGCGCCAGCAGCCATACTGATCCGACAGGGGCGGGGGACTATGGCTACACCTTC.